The entry below gives a single T cell receptor (beta chain) sequence along with its context. Its antigen is not known. This sample is part of a study of chemoradiotherapy in HPV16-positive cancers. The study, taken as a whole, reports: The functional HPV-specific definition rests on just a couple of HPV16-positive patients.

Generated by immunoSEQ multiplex PCR, the TCRdb table keeps only in-frame clones and is missing some. The repertoire includes fewer than 30,000 clones, approximately 94% of them detected once, and 2.7% sits in the top ten. Trimming removed 4 bases at V and 0 bases at J, with 10 bases between. CDR1 and CDR2 (germline): SGDLS, YYNGEE. The CDR3 covers 15 residues. The receptor was derived from a human donor with HPV-associated anogenital cancer. This sample was obtained from a patient who underwent chemoradiotherapy. The chain recombines TRBV9 with TRBJ2-2; D is possibly TRBD1 (5 bases). The CDR3 here is CASSPRQTNTGELFF. The DNA for the CDR3 is TGTGCCAGCAGCCCCCGACAGACGAACACCGGGGAGCTGTTTTTT.